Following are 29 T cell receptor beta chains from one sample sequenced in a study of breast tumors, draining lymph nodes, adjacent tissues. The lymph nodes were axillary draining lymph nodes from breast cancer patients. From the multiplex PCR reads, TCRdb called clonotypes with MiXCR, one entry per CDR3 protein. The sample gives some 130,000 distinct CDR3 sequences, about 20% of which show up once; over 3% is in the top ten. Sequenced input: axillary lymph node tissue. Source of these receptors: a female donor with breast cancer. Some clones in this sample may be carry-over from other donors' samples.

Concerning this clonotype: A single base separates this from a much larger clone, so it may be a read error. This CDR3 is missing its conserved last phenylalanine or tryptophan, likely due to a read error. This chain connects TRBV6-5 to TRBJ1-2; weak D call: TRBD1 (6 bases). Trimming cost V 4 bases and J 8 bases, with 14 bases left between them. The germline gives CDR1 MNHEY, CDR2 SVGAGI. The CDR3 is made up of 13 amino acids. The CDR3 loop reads CASSFGYQGGYTL. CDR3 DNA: TGTGCCAGCAGTTTCGGATATCAGGGGGGCTACACCCTC.

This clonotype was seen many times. CDR3: CASSYSWASGNQQYF. CDR3 nucleotide sequence: TGTGCCAGCAGTTACTCGTGGGCTAGCGGGAACCAACAGTACTTC. V and J are TRBV6-5 and TRBJ2-7; 9 nucleotides match TRBD2. The CDR3 is made up of 15 amino acids. Losses at the gene ends were 0 bases for V and 10 bases for J; bases not matched to a gene: 10. Germline V CDR1 and CDR2: MNHEY, SVGAGI.

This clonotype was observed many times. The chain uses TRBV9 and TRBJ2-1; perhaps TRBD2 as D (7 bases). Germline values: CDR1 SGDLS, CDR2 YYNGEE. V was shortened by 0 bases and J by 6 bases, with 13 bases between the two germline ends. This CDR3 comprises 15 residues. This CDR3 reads CASSVGGGGINEQFF. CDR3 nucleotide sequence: TGTGCCAGCAGCGTAGGGGGAGGGGGTATCAATGAGCAGTTCTTC.

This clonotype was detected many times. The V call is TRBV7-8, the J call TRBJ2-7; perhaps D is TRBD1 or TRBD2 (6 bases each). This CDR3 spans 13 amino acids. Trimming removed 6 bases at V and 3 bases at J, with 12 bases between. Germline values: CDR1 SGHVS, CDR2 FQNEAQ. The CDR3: CASSKQGGYEQYF. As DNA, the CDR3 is TGTGCCAGCAGTAAACAGGGAGGCTACGAGCAGTACTTC.

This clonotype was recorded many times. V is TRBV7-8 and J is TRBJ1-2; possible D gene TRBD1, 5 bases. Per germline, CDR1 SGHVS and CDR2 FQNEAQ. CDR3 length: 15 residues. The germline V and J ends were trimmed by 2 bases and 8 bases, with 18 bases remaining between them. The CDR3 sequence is CASSLNVQELWGYTF. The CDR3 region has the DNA TGTGCCAGCAGCTTAAACGTACAGGAACTGTGGGGCTACACCTTC.

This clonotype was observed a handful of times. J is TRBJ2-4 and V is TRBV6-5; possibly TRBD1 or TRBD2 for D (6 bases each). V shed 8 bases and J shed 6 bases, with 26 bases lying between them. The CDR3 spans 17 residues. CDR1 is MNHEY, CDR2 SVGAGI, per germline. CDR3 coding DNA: TGTGCCAGCGGACGGACCCCTAGCGAGGGGGGAGGAAACATTCAGTACTTC. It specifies CASGRTPSEGGGNIQYF.

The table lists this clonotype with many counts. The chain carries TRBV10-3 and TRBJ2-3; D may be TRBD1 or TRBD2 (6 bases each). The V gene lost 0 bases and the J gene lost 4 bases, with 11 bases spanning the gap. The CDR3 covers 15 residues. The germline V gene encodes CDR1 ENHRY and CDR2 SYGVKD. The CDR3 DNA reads TGTGCCATCAGTGAGTCGAAGGGGGAGGCAGATACGCAGTATTTT. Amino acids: CAISESKGEADTQYF.

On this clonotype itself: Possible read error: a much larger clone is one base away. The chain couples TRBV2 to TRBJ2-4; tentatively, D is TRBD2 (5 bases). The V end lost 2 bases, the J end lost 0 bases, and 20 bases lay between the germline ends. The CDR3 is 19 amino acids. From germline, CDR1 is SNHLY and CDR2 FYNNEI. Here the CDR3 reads CASSENRGFVLLAKNIQYF. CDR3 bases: TGTGCCAGCAGTGAAAACCGGGGTTTCGTGCTTCTAGCCAAAAACATTCAGTACTTC.

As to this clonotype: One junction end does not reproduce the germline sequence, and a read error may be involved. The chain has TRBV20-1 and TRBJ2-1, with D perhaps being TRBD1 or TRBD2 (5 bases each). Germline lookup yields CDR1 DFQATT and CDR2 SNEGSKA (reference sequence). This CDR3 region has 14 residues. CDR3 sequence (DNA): TGCAGTGCTAGCGGGACCAGCTCCTACAATGGGCAGTTCTTC. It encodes CSASGTSSYNGQFF.

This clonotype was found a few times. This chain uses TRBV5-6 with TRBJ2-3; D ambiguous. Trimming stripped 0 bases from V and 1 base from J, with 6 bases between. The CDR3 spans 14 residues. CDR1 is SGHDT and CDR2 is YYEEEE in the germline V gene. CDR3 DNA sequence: TGTGCCAGCAGCTTGGTTCAGGGCACAGATACGCAGTATTTT. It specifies CASSLVQGTDTQYF.

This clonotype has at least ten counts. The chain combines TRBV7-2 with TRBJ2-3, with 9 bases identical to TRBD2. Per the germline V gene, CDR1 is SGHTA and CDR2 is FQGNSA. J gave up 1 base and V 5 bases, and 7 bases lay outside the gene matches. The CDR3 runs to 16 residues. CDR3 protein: CASSASGGTRTDTQYF. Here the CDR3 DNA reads TGTGCCAGCAGCGCCAGCGGGGGGACTCGCACAGATACGCAGTATTTT.

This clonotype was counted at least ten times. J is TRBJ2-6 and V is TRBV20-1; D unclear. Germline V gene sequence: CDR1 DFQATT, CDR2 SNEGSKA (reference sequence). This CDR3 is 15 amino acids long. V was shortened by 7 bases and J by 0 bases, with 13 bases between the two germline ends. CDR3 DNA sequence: TGCAGTGGTGGCAGAGCAACCTCTGGGGCCAACGTCCTGACTTTC. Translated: CSGGRATSGANVLTF.

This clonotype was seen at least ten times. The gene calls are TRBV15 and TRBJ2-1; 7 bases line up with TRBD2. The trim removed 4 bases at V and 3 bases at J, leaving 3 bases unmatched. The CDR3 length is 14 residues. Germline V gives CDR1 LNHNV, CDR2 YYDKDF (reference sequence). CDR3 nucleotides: TGTGCCACCAGCACGCGGGAGTTCTACAATGAGCAGTTCTTC. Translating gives CATSTREFYNEQFF.

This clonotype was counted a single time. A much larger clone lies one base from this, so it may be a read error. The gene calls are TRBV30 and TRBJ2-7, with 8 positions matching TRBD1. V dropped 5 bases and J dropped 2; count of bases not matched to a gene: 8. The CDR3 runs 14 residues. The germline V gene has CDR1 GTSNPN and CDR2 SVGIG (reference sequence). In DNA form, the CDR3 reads TGTGCCTGGGGGGCAGGGGGCATAGCCTACGAGCAGTACTTC. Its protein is CAWGAGGIAYEQYF.

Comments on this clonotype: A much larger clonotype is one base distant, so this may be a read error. The CDR3 protein is CATSGDGTVNSNQPQHF. Here the CDR3 DNA reads TGTGCCACCAGCGGAGATGGGACAGTTAATAGCAATCAGCCCCAGCATTTT. The chain carries TRBV15 and TRBJ1-5, with TRBD1 identical over 7 bases. The germline V gene has CDR1 LNHNV and CDR2 YYDKDF (reference sequence). The CDR3 length is 17 residues.

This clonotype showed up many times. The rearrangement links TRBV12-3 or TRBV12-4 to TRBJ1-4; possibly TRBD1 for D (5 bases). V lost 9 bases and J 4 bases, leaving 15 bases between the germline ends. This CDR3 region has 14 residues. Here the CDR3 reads CASRLDRLNEKLFF. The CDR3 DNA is TGTGCCAGTCGCTTAGACAGACTTAATGAAAAACTGTTTTTT.

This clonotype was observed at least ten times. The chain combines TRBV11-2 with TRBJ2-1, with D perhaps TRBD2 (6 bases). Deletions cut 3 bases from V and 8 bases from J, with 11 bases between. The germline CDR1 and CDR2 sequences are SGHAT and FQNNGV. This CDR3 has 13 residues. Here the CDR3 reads CASSFTRGYEQFF. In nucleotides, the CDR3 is TGTGCCAGCAGCTTCACTCGGGGGTATGAGCAGTTCTTC.

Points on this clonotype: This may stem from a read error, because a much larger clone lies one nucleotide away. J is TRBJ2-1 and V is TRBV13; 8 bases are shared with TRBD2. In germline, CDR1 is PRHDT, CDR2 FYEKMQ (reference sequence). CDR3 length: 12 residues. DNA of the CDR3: TGTGCCAGCAGCCCGGGGGGGGATGAGCAGTCCTTC. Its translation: CASSPGGDEQSF.

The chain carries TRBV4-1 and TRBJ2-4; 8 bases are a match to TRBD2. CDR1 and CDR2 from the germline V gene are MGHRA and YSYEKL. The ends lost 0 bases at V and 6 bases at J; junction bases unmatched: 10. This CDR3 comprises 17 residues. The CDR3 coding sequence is TGCGCCAGCAGCCAAGACGTGCGAACAGCGGGAGTAAACATTCAGTACTTC. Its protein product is CASSQDVRTAGVNIQYF.

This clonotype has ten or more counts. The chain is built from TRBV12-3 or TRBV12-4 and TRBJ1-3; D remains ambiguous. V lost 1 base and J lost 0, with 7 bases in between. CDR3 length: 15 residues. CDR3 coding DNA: TGTGCCAGCAGTTTAGGTCGGAGCTCTGGAAACACCATATATTTT. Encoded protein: CASSLGRSSGNTIYF.

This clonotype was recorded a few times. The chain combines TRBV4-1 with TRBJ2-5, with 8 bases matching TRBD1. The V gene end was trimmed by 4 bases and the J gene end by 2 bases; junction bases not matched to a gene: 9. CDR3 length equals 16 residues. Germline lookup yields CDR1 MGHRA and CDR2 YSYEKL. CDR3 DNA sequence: TGCGCCAGCAGCCCTAGGGGACAGGCCCAACAAGAGACCCAGTACTTC. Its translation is CASSPRGQAQQETQYF.

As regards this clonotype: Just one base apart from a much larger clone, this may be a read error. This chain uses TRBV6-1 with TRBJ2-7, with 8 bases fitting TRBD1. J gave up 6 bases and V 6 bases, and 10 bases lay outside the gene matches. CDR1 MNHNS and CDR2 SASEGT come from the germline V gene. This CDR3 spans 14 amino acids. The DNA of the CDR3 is TGTGCCAGCAGACAGGCAGGGGGCTTTTGCGAGCAGTACTTC. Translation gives CASRQAGGFCEQYF.

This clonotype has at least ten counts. CDR3 amino acids: CSARPLDRDYEQYF. In DNA form, the CDR3 reads TGCAGTGCTAGACCCTTGGACAGGGACTACGAGCAGTACTTC. The chain employs TRBV20-1 and TRBJ2-7; 8 nucleotides match TRBD1. Germline CDR1 is DFQATT and CDR2 is SNEGSKA (reference sequence). This CDR3 is built from 14 residues. V dropped 2 bases and J dropped 3; count of bases not matched to a gene: 6.

CDR3 in amino acids: CAWRGGVSADTQYF. The CDR3 DNA is TGTGCCTGGAGGGGAGGGGTATCCGCAGATACGCAGTATTTT. The chain combines TRBV30 with TRBJ2-3; 7 bases fit TRBD2. Germline values: CDR1 GTSNPN, CDR2 SVGIG (reference sequence). V lost 3 bases, J lost 4 bases, and 7 bases stayed unmatched. The CDR3 is 14 amino acids.

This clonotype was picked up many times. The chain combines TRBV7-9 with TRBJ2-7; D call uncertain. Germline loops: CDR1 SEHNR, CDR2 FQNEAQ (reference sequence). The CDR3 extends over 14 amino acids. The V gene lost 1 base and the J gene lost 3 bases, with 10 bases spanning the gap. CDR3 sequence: CASSLGAGIYEQYF. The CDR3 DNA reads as TGTGCCAGCAGCTTAGGAGCAGGAATCTACGAGCAGTACTTC. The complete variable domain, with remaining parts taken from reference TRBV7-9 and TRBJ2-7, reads DTGVSQNPRHKITKRGQNVTFRCDPISEHNRLYWYRQTLGQGPEFLTYFQNEAQLEKSRLLSDRFSAERPKGSFSTLEIQRTEQGDSAMYLCASSLGAGIYEQYFGPGTRLTVT.

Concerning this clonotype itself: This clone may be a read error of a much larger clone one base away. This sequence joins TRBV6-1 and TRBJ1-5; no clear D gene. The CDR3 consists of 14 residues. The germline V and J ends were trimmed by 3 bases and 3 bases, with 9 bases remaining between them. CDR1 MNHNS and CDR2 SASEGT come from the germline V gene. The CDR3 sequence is CASSEMGHNQPQHF. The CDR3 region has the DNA TGTGCCAGCAGTGAGATGGGTCACAATCAGCCCCAGCATTTT.

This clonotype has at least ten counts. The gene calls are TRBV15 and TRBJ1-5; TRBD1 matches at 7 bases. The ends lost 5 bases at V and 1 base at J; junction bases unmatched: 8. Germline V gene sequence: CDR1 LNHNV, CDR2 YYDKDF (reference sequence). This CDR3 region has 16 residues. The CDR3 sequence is CATSGRGPTSNQPQHF. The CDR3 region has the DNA TGTGCCACCAGCGGGAGGGGGCCGACGAGCAATCAGCCCCAGCATTTT.

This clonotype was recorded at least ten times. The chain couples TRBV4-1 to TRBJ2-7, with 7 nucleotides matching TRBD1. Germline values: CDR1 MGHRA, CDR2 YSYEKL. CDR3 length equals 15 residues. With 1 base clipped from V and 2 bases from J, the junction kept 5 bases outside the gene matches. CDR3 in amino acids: CASSQVWGQPYEQYF. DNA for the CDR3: TGCGCCAGCAGCCAAGTCTGGGGACAGCCCTACGAGCAGTACTTC.

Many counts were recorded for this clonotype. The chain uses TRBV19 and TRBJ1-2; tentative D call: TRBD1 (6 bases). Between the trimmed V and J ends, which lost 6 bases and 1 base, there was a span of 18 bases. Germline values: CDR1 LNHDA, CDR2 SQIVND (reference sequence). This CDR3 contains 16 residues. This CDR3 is CASSPSGTYVNYGYTF. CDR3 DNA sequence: TGTGCCAGTAGCCCATCCGGGACATATGTTAACTATGGCTACACCTTC.